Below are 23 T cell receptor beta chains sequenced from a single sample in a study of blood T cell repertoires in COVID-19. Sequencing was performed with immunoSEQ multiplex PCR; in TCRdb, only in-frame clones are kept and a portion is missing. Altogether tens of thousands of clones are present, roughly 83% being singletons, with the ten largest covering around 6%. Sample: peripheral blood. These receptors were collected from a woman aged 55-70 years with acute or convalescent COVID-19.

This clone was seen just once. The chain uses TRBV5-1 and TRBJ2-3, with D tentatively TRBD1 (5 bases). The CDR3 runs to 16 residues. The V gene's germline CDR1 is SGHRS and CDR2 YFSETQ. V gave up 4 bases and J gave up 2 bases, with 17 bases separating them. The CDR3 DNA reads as TGCGCCAGCAGCGGGTTCTTGGGGCCCCACACAGATACGCAGTATTTT. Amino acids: CASSGFLGPHTDTQYF.

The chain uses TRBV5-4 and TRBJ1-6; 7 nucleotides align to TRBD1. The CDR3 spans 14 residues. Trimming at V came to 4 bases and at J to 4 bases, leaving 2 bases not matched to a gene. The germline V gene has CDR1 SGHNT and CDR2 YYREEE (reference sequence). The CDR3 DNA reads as TGTGCCAGCAGCATGGGACAGTATAATTCACCCCTCCACTTT. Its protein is CASSMGQYNSPLHF.

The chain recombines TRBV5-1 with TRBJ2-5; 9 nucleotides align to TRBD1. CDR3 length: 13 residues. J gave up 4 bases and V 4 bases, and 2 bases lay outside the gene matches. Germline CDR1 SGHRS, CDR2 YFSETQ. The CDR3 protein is CASSPDRGETQYF. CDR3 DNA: TGCGCCAGCAGCCCGGACAGGGGAGAGACCCAGTACTTC.

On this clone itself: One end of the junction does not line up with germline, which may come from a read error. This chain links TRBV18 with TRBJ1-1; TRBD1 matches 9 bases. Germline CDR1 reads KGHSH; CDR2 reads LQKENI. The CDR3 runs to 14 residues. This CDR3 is CASFSGTGNAEAFF. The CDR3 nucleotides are TGTGCCAGCTTCTCCGGGACAGGGAACGCTGAAGCTTTCTTT.

The CDR3 DNA reads as TGTGCCACCAGTGATTTTACAGGGACCTTTGGAGGCACCGGGGAGCTGTTTTTT. Protein sequence: CATSDFTGTFGGTGELFF. V and J are TRBV24-1 and TRBJ2-2; maybe TRBD1 (6 bases). The CDR3 totals 18 residues. The germline V and J ends were trimmed by 1 base and 4 bases, with 18 bases remaining between them. CDR1 KGHDR and CDR2 SFDVKD come from the germline V gene.

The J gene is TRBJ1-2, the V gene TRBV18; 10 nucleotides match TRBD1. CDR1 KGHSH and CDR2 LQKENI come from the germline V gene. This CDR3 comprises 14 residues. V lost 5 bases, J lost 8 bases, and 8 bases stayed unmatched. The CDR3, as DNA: TGTGCCAGCTCAGCCGGGACAGGGGCTGTAGGCTACACCTTC. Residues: CASSAGTGAVGYTF.

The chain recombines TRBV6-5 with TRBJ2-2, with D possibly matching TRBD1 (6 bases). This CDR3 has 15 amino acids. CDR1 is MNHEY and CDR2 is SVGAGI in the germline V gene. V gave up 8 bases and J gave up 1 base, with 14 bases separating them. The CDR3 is CASGDGQLNTGELFF. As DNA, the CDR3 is TGTGCCAGCGGGGACGGACAGCTGAACACCGGGGAGCTGTTTTTT.

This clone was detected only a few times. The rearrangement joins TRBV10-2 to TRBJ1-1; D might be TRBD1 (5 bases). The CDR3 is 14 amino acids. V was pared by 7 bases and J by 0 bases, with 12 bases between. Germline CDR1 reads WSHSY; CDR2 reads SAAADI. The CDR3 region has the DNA TGCGCCAGCACCGACGGGGGGGTGAACACTGAAGCTTTCTTT. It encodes CASTDGGVNTEAFF.

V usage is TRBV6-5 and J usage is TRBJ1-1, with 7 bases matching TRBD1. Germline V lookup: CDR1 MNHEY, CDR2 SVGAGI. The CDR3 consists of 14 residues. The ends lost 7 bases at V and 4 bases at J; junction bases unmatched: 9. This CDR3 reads CASTLTGFTTEAFF. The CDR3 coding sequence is TGTGCCAGCACCTTGACAGGGTTTACCACTGAAGCTTTCTTT.

The chain's CDR3 is CASSATTSGGFYEQFF. The CDR3, as DNA: TGTGCCAGCAGCGCAACTACTAGCGGGGGGTTCTATGAGCAGTTCTTC. This chain links TRBV7-7 with TRBJ2-1; TRBD2 aligns across 12 bases. CDR3 length: 16 residues. Germline assignment: CDR1 SSHAT and CDR2 FNYEAQ (reference sequence). The junction had 10 bases not matched to a gene; V was cut back by 5 bases and J by 8 bases.

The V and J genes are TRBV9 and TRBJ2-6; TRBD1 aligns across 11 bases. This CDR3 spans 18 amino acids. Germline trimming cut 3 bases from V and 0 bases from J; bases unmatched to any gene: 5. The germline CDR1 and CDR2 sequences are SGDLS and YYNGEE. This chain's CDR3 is CASSDRTGGASGANVLTF. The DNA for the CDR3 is TGTGCCAGCAGCGACAGGACAGGGGGCGCCTCTGGGGCCAACGTCCTGACTTTC.

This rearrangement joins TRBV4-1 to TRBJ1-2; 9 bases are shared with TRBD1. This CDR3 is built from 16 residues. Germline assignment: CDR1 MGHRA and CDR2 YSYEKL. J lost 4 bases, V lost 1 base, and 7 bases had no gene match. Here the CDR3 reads CASSQVPGQGSYGYTF. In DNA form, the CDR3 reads TGCGCCAGCAGCCAAGTCCCGGGACAGGGTAGCTATGGCTACACCTTC.

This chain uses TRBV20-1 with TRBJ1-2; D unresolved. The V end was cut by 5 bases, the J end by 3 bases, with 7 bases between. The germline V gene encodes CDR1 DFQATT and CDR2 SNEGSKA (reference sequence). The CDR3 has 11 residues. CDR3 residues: CSALEDYGYTF. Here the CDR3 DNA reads TGCAGTGCTCTCGAGGACTATGGCTACACCTTC.

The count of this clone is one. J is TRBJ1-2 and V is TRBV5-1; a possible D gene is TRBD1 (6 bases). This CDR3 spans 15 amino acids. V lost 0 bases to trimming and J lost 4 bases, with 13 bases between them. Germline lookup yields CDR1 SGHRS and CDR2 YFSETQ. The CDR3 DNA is TGCGCCAGCAGCTTGGCCGTGGGACAAATCTATGGCTACACCTTC. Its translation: CASSLAVGQIYGYTF.

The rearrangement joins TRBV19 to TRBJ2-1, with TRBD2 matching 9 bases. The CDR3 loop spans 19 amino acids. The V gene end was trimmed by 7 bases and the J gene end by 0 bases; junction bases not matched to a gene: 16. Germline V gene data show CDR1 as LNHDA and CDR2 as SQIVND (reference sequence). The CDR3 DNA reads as TGTGCCAGTACGAGGGTAGCGGGGGCCCTCCCCAGCTCCTACAATGAGCAGTTCTTC. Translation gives CASTRVAGALPSSYNEQFF.

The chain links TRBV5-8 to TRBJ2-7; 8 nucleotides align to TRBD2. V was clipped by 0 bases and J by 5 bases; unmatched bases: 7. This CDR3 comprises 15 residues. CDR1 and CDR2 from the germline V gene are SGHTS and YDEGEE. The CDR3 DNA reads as TGTGCCAGCAGCTTGGCTGTTTCGGGGGGGAACGAGCAGTACTTC. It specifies CASSLAVSGGNEQYF.

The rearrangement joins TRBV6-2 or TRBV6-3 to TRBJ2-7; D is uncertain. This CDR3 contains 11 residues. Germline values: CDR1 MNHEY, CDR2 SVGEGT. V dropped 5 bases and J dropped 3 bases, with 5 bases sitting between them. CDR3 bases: TGTGCCAGCAGTCCCCTCTACGAGCAGTACTTC. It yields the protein CASSPLYEQYF.

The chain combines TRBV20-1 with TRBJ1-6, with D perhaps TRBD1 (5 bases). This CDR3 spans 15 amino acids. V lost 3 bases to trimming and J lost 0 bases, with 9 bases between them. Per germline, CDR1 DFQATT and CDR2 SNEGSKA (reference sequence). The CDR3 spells CSASDSGSYNSPLHF. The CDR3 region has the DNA TGCAGTGCTAGTGACAGCGGCTCCTATAATTCACCCCTCCACTTT.

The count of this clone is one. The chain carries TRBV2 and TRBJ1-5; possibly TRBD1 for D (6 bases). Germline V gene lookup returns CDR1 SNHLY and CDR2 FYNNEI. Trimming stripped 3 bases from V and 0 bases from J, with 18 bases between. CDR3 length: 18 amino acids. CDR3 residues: CASSEGGRRGYSNQPQHF. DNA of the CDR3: TGTGCCAGCAGTGAGGGGGGGCGACGAGGTTATAGCAATCAGCCCCAGCATTTT.

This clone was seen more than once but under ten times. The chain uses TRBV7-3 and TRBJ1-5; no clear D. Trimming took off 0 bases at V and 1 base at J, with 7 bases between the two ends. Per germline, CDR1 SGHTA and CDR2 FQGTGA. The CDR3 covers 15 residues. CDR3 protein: CASSLTPGSNQPQHF. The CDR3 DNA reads TGTGCCAGCAGCTTAACGCCGGGGAGCAATCAGCCCCAGCATTTT.

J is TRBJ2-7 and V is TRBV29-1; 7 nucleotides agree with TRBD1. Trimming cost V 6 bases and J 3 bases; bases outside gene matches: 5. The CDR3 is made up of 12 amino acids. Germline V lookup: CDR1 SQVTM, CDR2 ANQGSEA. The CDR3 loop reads CSVGRQGYEQYF. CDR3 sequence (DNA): TGCAGCGTAGGTAGACAGGGCTACGAGCAGTACTTC.

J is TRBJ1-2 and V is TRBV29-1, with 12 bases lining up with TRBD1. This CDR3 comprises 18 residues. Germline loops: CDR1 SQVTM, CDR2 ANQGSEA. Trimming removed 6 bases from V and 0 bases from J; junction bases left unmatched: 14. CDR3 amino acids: CSVTPGQGAGASNYGYTF. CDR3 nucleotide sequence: TGCAGCGTCACCCCGGGACAGGGGGCGGGGGCCTCTAACTATGGCTACACCTTC.

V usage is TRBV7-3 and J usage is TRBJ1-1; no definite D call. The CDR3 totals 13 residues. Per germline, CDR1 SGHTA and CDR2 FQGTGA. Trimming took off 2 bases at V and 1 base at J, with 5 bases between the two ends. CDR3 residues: CASSLGRNTEAFF. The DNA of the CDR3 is TGTGCCAGCAGCTTAGGGCGGAACACTGAAGCTTTCTTT.